The rows below give T cell receptor beta chains drawn from one sample of a study of T-cell memory formation after mild COVID-19. TCRdb re-called the 5' RACE reads through MiXCR, storing one row per CDR3 protein. The sample carries 290,000 or so distinct CDR3 sequences, roughly a fifth recorded once. Sequenced input: PBMCs or a T cell subset sorted from them (not recorded which). These TCRs come from a young man who had mild COVID-19 (a few samples of this study predate the infection). Cell type and time point are not known. The CDR3 runs from the conserved cysteine through the conserved F or W. Fields, in order: D gene, clone size, V gene, J gene, CDR3 DNA, CDR3 protein. A D gene is named only where the DNA matches it firmly. Clone size appears in some rows only: once, few, many, or a class for an expanded clone.

d_call: .; clone_size: many; v_call: TRBV7-2; j_call: TRBJ2-1; cdr3_nt: TGTGCCAGCAGCTTAGGAGGGGGCAATGAGCAGTTCTTC; cdr3_aa: CASSLGGGNEQFF
d_call: TRBD1; clone_size: .; v_call: TRBV2; j_call: TRBJ2-3; cdr3_nt: TGTGCCAGCAGTCGCTATGGGACAGGGACAGATACGCAGTATTTT; cdr3_aa: CASSRYGTGTDTQYF
d_call: .; clone_size: few; v_call: TRBV7-9; j_call: TRBJ1-1; cdr3_nt: TGTGCCAGCAGCTTAAGTCAGACAGGGAACACTGAAGCTTTCTTT; cdr3_aa: CASSLSQTGNTEAFF
d_call: TRBD1; clone_size: few; v_call: TRBV4-2; j_call: TRBJ2-1; cdr3_nt: TGTGCCAGCAGCCTCACGACAGGGAATCTGTGGAATGAGCAGTTCTTC; cdr3_aa: CASSLTTGNLWNEQFF
d_call: .; clone_size: .; v_call: TRBV3-1; j_call: TRBJ1-4; cdr3_nt: TGTGCCAGCAGCCAAGATGTCAGGCCTCTGTTTTTT; cdr3_aa: CASSQDVRPLFF
d_call: TRBD2; clone_size: .; v_call: TRBV29-1; j_call: TRBJ2-1; cdr3_nt: TGCAGCGCACGAGACACTAGCGGGGGGCACAATGAGCAGTTCTTC; cdr3_aa: CSARDTSGGHNEQFF
d_call: .; clone_size: .; v_call: TRBV29-1; j_call: TRBJ1-2; cdr3_nt: TGCAGCGTTGAAGAAGGGTATGGCTACACCTTC; cdr3_aa: CSVEEGYGYTF
d_call: TRBD2; clone_size: .; v_call: TRBV7-9; j_call: TRBJ2-2; cdr3_nt: TGTGCCAGCAGCTTAGGGACTAGTTCGAACACCGGGGAGCTGTTTTTT; cdr3_aa: CASSLGTSSNTGELFF
d_call: .; clone_size: few; v_call: TRBV30; j_call: TRBJ1-5; cdr3_nt: TGTGCCTGGGGGGTCTCGGAACCCCAGCATTTT; cdr3_aa: CAWGVSEPQHF
d_call: .; clone_size: many; v_call: TRBV29-1; j_call: TRBJ1-1; cdr3_nt: TGCAGCGTTAGGGTGGGTGGCACTGAAGCTTTCTTT; cdr3_aa: CSVRVGGTEAFF
d_call: .; clone_size: .; v_call: TRBV7-2; j_call: TRBJ2-5; cdr3_nt: TGTGCCAGCAGCTTAGCGGGGGATTTGGAGACCCAGTACTTC; cdr3_aa: CASSLAGDLETQYF
d_call: TRBD2; clone_size: .; v_call: TRBV10-3; j_call: TRBJ2-5; cdr3_nt: TGTGCCATCAGTGAAGCGGGGGGGCCTGAGACCCAGTACTTC; cdr3_aa: CAISEAGGPETQYF
d_call: TRBD1; clone_size: .; v_call: TRBV12-3/TRBV12-4; j_call: TRBJ1-1; cdr3_nt: TGTGCCAGCAACTCGGGACAGGTTGTTAGTGAAGCTTTCTTT; cdr3_aa: CASNSGQVVSEAFF
d_call: .; clone_size: .; v_call: TRBV3-1; j_call: TRBJ1-6; cdr3_nt: TGTGCCAGCAGCCAAGGGACGGCCTGGTCACCCCTCCACTTT; cdr3_aa: CASSQGTAWSPLHF
d_call: TRBD2; clone_size: .; v_call: TRBV24-1; j_call: TRBJ2-3; cdr3_nt: TGTGCCACCAAAGAGGCGGGGGGTCTGGATACGCAGTATTTT; cdr3_aa: CATKEAGGLDTQYF
d_call: .; clone_size: .; v_call: TRBV4-3; j_call: TRBJ2-2; cdr3_nt: TGCGCCAGCAGCCAAGATACAGGGGGAGGGGGGGAGCTGTTTTTT; cdr3_aa: CASSQDTGGGGELFF
d_call: .; clone_size: .; v_call: TRBV5-1; j_call: TRBJ1-2; cdr3_nt: TGCGCCAGCAGCTTGCGTGCGTTGGCTTATGGCTACACCTTC; cdr3_aa: CASSLRALAYGYTF
d_call: .; clone_size: few; v_call: TRBV7-2; j_call: TRBJ2-2; cdr3_nt: TGTGCCAGCAGCGCGTTCACCGGGGAGCTGTTTTTT; cdr3_aa: CASSAFTGELFF
d_call: .; clone_size: many; v_call: TRBV7-3; j_call: TRBJ2-5; cdr3_nt: TGTGCCAGCAGCTTTGGCAGGGAAGAGACCCAGTACTTC; cdr3_aa: CASSFGREETQYF
d_call: TRBD2; clone_size: few; v_call: TRBV20-1; j_call: TRBJ2-3; cdr3_nt: TGCAGTGCCCCTAAGACTAGCGGCGCTAGCACAGATACGCAGTATTTT; cdr3_aa: CSAPKTSGASTDTQYF
d_call: TRBD1; clone_size: few; v_call: TRBV5-1; j_call: TRBJ2-7; cdr3_nt: TGCGCCAGCAGCGTACAGGGGTCTAAGACCTACGAGCAGTACTTC; cdr3_aa: CASSVQGSKTYEQYF
d_call: .; clone_size: .; v_call: TRBV10-3; j_call: TRBJ2-7; cdr3_nt: TGTGCCATCAGTGCGGTGGTGGGGGGAGAGCAGTACTTC; cdr3_aa: CAISAVVGGEQYF
d_call: .; clone_size: .; v_call: TRBV20-1; j_call: TRBJ2-5; cdr3_nt: TGCAGTGCTAGGACCCCGGGTGAGACCCAGTACTTC; cdr3_aa: CSARTPGETQYF
d_call: .; clone_size: few; v_call: TRBV5-1; j_call: TRBJ2-7; cdr3_nt: TGCGCCAGCAGGGACGAGGGAAGCTCCTACGAGCAGTACTTC; cdr3_aa: CASRDEGSSYEQYF
d_call: TRBD1; clone_size: few; v_call: TRBV2; j_call: TRBJ1-1; cdr3_nt: TGTGCCAGCAGCTTCCCGGGACAGGGTCGGTCTATTGAAGCTTTCTTT; cdr3_aa: CASSFPGQGRSIEAFF
d_call: .; clone_size: .; v_call: TRBV6-5; j_call: TRBJ2-3; cdr3_nt: TGTGCCAGCAGCGTTCCGAAAGGAGATACGCAGTATTTT; cdr3_aa: CASSVPKGDTQYF
d_call: TRBD1; clone_size: many; v_call: TRBV7-2; j_call: TRBJ2-5; cdr3_nt: TGTGCCAGCAGCATGACAGGGGGTTCGGAGACCCAGTACTTC; cdr3_aa: CASSMTGGSETQYF
d_call: .; clone_size: .; v_call: TRBV12-3/TRBV12-4; j_call: TRBJ2-2; cdr3_nt: TGTGCCAGCAGTCCACTAAACGCCGGGGAGCTGTTTTTT; cdr3_aa: CASSPLNAGELFF
d_call: .; clone_size: many; v_call: TRBV7-2; j_call: TRBJ2-3; cdr3_nt: TGTGCCAGCAGCTTAGGCGGGGGCAACACAGATACGCAGTATTTT; cdr3_aa: CASSLGGGNTDTQYF
d_call: TRBD1; clone_size: .; v_call: TRBV7-2; j_call: TRBJ2-3; cdr3_nt: TGTGCCAGCAGCTCTGACAGGGCTATAGATACGCAGTATTTT; cdr3_aa: CASSSDRAIDTQYF
d_call: .; clone_size: .; v_call: TRBV30; j_call: TRBJ1-1; cdr3_nt: TGTGCCTGGAAAAAGGGGGTAGCGACGGAAGCTTTCTTT; cdr3_aa: CAWKKGVATEAFF
d_call: .; clone_size: few; v_call: TRBV6-1; j_call: TRBJ1-5; cdr3_nt: TGTGCCAGCAGTGAAGGGAAGGGAAACACCAGATATCCCCAGCATTTT; cdr3_aa: CASSEGKGNTRYPQHF
d_call: .; clone_size: .; v_call: TRBV5-1; j_call: TRBJ1-5; cdr3_nt: TGCGCCAGCAGCTTGGGTCCGGTTCAGCCCCAGCATTTT; cdr3_aa: CASSLGPVQPQHF
d_call: .; clone_size: .; v_call: TRBV6-5; j_call: TRBJ1-2; cdr3_nt: TGTGCCAGCAGTTACTCGGACAGACCCCAAGGGGGCTACACCTTC; cdr3_aa: CASSYSDRPQGGYTF
d_call: .; clone_size: few; v_call: TRBV7-2; j_call: TRBJ2-7; cdr3_nt: TGTGCCAGCAGCGTCGCTCTAGTATCCTACGAGCAGTACTTC; cdr3_aa: CASSVALVSYEQYF
d_call: .; clone_size: .; v_call: TRBV5-5; j_call: TRBJ2-2; cdr3_nt: TGTGCCAGCAGCTCCGAGTACGGGCTCTACACCGGGGAGCTGTTTTTT; cdr3_aa: CASSSEYGLYTGELFF
d_call: .; clone_size: few; v_call: TRBV7-9; j_call: TRBJ1-1; cdr3_nt: TGTGCCAGCAGCCACCGGGACACTGAAGCTTTCTTT; cdr3_aa: CASSHRDTEAFF
d_call: TRBD1; clone_size: few; v_call: TRBV5-1; j_call: TRBJ2-1; cdr3_nt: TGCGCCAGCAGCTGGGACAGGGGGTTGGATGAGCAGTTCTTC; cdr3_aa: CASSWDRGLDEQFF
d_call: .; clone_size: few; v_call: TRBV4-2; j_call: TRBJ2-5; cdr3_nt: TGTGCCAGCAGCCAAGGGGGGGCGGAGACCCAGTACTTC; cdr3_aa: CASSQGGAETQYF
d_call: TRBD2; clone_size: many; v_call: TRBV4-1; j_call: TRBJ2-2; cdr3_nt: TGCGCCAGCAGCCAAGCGGGGGGGCGCACCGGGGAGCTGTTTTTT; cdr3_aa: CASSQAGGRTGELFF
d_call: TRBD2; clone_size: .; v_call: TRBV20-1; j_call: TRBJ2-3; cdr3_nt: TGCAGTGCTCCTCGGGGCAGCGGGGGCACAGATACGCAGTATTTT; cdr3_aa: CSAPRGSGGTDTQYF
d_call: TRBD2; clone_size: .; v_call: TRBV6-5; j_call: TRBJ2-7; cdr3_nt: TGTGCCAGCAGTTACTCGGGAGGGCAACCCTACGAGCAGTACTTC; cdr3_aa: CASSYSGGQPYEQYF
d_call: .; clone_size: .; v_call: TRBV21-1; j_call: TRBJ1-6; cdr3_nt: TGTGCCAGCAGCAATGGTCCAGGGCTTTACAGTTCACCCCTCCACTTT; cdr3_aa: CASSNGPGLYSSPLHF
d_call: .; clone_size: few; v_call: TRBV28; j_call: TRBJ2-3; cdr3_nt: TGTGCCAGCAGTCCGCCGGCGCTTGGGGAAGATACGCAGTATTTT; cdr3_aa: CASSPPALGEDTQYF
d_call: .; clone_size: few; v_call: TRBV6-1; j_call: TRBJ1-1; cdr3_nt: TGTGCCAGCAGGCCCTATTCTCATGGGGGGCCACTGAACACTGAAGCTTTCTTT; cdr3_aa: CASRPYSHGGPLNTEAFF
d_call: TRBD2; clone_size: .; v_call: TRBV7-2; j_call: TRBJ2-3; cdr3_nt: TGTGCCAGCAGCCCCCGCCGGGGGGTAGCGGGGGGTCGGTTCGCCGATACGCAGTATTTT; cdr3_aa: CASSPRRGVAGGRFADTQYF
d_call: .; clone_size: few; v_call: TRBV5-1; j_call: TRBJ1-6; cdr3_nt: TGCGCCAGCAGCTTGGAACAGGATAATTCACCCCTCCACTTT; cdr3_aa: CASSLEQDNSPLHF
d_call: .; clone_size: .; v_call: TRBV9; j_call: TRBJ2-1; cdr3_nt: TGTGCCAGCAGCGTAGGGTCAGGAGACGAGCAGTTCTTC; cdr3_aa: CASSVGSGDEQFF
d_call: TRBD1; clone_size: .; v_call: TRBV5-1; j_call: TRBJ2-1; cdr3_nt: TGCGCCAGCAGCGGGACAGGCGACTCCTACAATGAGCAGTTCTTC; cdr3_aa: CASSGTGDSYNEQFF
d_call: TRBD2; clone_size: few; v_call: TRBV5-1; j_call: TRBJ2-5; cdr3_nt: TGCGCCAGCAGAACCGGACTAGCGGGGGGGACCCAGTACTTC; cdr3_aa: CASRTGLAGGTQYF
d_call: .; clone_size: .; v_call: TRBV7-9; j_call: TRBJ1-5; cdr3_nt: TGTGCCAGCAGCGTCAGAGAGAATCAGCCCCAGCATTTT; cdr3_aa: CASSVRENQPQHF
d_call: .; clone_size: .; v_call: TRBV5-1; j_call: TRBJ1-5; cdr3_nt: TGCGCCAGCAGCTTCAACCCCAATCAGCCCCAGCATTTT; cdr3_aa: CASSFNPNQPQHF
d_call: .; clone_size: .; v_call: TRBV20-1; j_call: TRBJ2-3; cdr3_nt: TGCAGTGCTAGAGATAGAGACTTCACAGATACGCAGTATTTT; cdr3_aa: CSARDRDFTDTQYF
d_call: .; clone_size: .; v_call: TRBV5-1; j_call: TRBJ2-1; cdr3_nt: TGCGCCAGCAGCTTGGGCCGACAGTCCAATGAGCAGTTCTTC; cdr3_aa: CASSLGRQSNEQFF
d_call: TRBD1; clone_size: .; v_call: TRBV5-6; j_call: TRBJ2-3; cdr3_nt: TGTGCCAGCAGCCAAGACAGGGGACTCGCAGATACGCAGTATTTT; cdr3_aa: CASSQDRGLADTQYF
d_call: .; clone_size: few; v_call: TRBV5-1; j_call: TRBJ1-4; cdr3_nt: TGCGCCAGCAGCTTGGGACGGGGGAATGTAGGTGAAAAACTGTTTTTT; cdr3_aa: CASSLGRGNVGEKLFF